The 8 T cell receptor beta chains below were found in one sample sequenced in a study of blood T cell repertoires in COVID-19 (dated by TCRdb to the early 2020s). The library was built by means of the immunoSEQ multiplex PCR assay. This is the immuneACCESS table as TCRdb keeps it, with only in-frame sequences that have V and J called. A part of the clones is gone; compared with another copy, unresolved V genes explain less than half, and the rest is unexplained. This sample is represented by 45,000 or so clones; about 89% of them were singletons. 15% to 19% of the sample goes to the ten largest clones. Sequencing used peripheral blood. Source of these receptors: a man between 70 and 80 years old with active COVID-19.

V gene TRBV3-1 (or the pseudogene TRBV3-2) combines with J gene TRBJ2-1; no reliable D call. Trimming removed 3 bases from V and 6 bases from J, with 12 bases in between. This CDR3 has 14 residues. Per the germline V gene, CDR1 is LGHDT and CDR2 is YNNKEL (reference sequence). CDR3 nucleotide sequence: TGTGCCAGCAGCCAGACTGGCCCTGGCAATGAGCAGTTCTTC. Protein sequence: CASSQTGPGNEQFF.

This chain connects TRBV18 to TRBJ1-5; a possible D gene is TRBD1 (5 bases). With 1 base removed from V and 2 bases from J, the gap between germline ends came to 12 bases. CDR1 is KGHSH, CDR2 LQKENI, per germline. CDR3 length equals 16 residues. The CDR3 sequence: CASSPRAGGGNQPQHF. The CDR3 nucleotides read TGTGCCAGCTCACCACGGGCCGGGGGAGGCAATCAGCCCCAGCATTTT.

The V call is TRBV6-2 or TRBV6-3, the J call TRBJ2-3; TRBD2 matches at 12 bases. This CDR3 contains 17 residues. Germline values: CDR1 MNHEY, CDR2 SVGEGT. With V trimmed by 0 bases and J by 8 bases, 9 bases remained unmatched. As DNA, the CDR3 is TGTGCCAGCAGTTACTCCGGGACTAGCGGGTCAAGGGGTACGCAGTATTTT. Amino acid sequence: CASSYSGTSGSRGTQYF.

This clone was counted a single time. The chain recombines TRBV5-6 with TRBJ1-6; a weak D match, TRBD1 (5 bases). Germline V CDR1 and CDR2: SGHDT, YYEEEE. The V gene lost 1 base and the J gene lost 6 bases, with 8 bases spanning the gap. This CDR3 is built from 14 residues. The CDR3 DNA is TGTGCCAGCAGCTTGACAGGCCTTAATTCACCCCTCCACTTT. Its protein product is CASSLTGLNSPLHF.

The chain couples TRBV9 to TRBJ2-5, with D perhaps matching TRBD2 (6 bases). V shed 0 bases and J shed 5 bases, with 11 bases lying between them. Per germline, CDR1 SGDLS and CDR2 YYNGEE. The CDR3 loop spans 14 amino acids. CDR3 residues: CASSVVGGGETQYF. CDR3 DNA sequence: TGTGCCAGCAGCGTAGTCGGGGGTGGGGAGACCCAGTACTTC.

The chain joins TRBV7-8 to TRBJ2-6; unclear D gene. This CDR3 has 15 amino acids. V dropped 1 base and J dropped 1 base, with 5 bases sitting between them. Germline assignment: CDR1 SGHVS and CDR2 FQNEAQ. CDR3 sequence: CASSLGGSGANVLTF. CDR3 coding DNA: TGTGCCAGCAGCTTAGGAGGATCTGGGGCCAACGTCCTGACTTTC.

The chain joins TRBV7-2 to TRBJ1-1; D is possibly TRBD1 (5 bases). The CDR3 extends over 11 amino acids. CDR1 SGHTA and CDR2 FQGNSA come from the germline V gene. V lost 1 base and J lost 8, with 5 bases in between. Written as DNA, the CDR3 is TGTGCCAGCAGCTTAGGGACAGAAGCTTTCTTT. Translation gives CASSLGTEAFF.

DNA of the CDR3: TGCAGCGTTGAAGAGGGACAGGGTCGTTCCTACGAGCAGTACTTC. This translates into CSVEEGQGRSYEQYF. V and J are TRBV29-1 and TRBJ2-7; 9 bases are a match to TRBD1. Germline CDR1 reads SQVTM; CDR2 reads ANQGSEA. This CDR3 has 15 amino acids. V was clipped by 0 bases and J by 1 base; unmatched bases: 4.